These 19 T cell receptor beta chains were all obtained from the same sample, sequenced in a study of blood T cell repertoires in COVID-19. Sequencing used immunoSEQ multiplex PCR; TCRdb keeps in-frame clones, though not all of them. The data hold 130,000 or so clones, with around 83% observed a single time. The sample taken for sequencing was peripheral blood. The receptors derive from a man older than 75 with active or convalescent COVID-19.

This clone was recorded only once. V is TRBV12-3 or TRBV12-4 and J is TRBJ2-1; D may be TRBD1 (5 bases). The CDR3 runs 13 residues. V was cut by 6 bases and J by 3 bases, with 9 bases left in between. CDR3 in DNA: TGTGCCAGCAGAGAACAGGTCTACAATGAGCAGTTCTTC. Translating it yields CASREQVYNEQFF.

V gene TRBV6-2 or TRBV6-3 combines with J gene TRBJ1-1; tentatively, D is TRBD1 (5 bases). The CDR3 runs to 14 residues. CDR1 is MNHEY, CDR2 SVGEGT, per germline. Deletions cut 5 bases from V and 8 bases from J, with 18 bases between. The CDR3 DNA sequence: TGTGCCAGCAGTGACCCGGGACTCTCTATCGAAGCTTTCTTT. Its protein product is CASSDPGLSIEAFF.

The chain couples TRBV27 to TRBJ2-7; D not resolved. V was pared by 2 bases and J by 3 bases, with 14 bases between. The germline V gene encodes CDR1 MNHEY and CDR2 SMNVEV (reference sequence). CDR3 length: 15 residues. This CDR3 reads CASSLGVPEFYEQYF. CDR3 sequence (DNA): TGTGCCAGCAGTTTAGGTGTTCCGGAGTTCTACGAGCAGTACTTC.

For this clone: Other DNA sequences in this sample translate to the same CDR3. The chain is built from TRBV4-1 and TRBJ2-7; D is perhaps TRBD1 (7 bases). CDR3 length: 14 residues. V lost 3 bases and J lost 1, with 10 bases in between. Germline V gene sequence: CDR1 MGHRA, CDR2 YSYEKL. This chain's CDR3 is CASSQGGQSYEQYF. DNA of the CDR3: TGCGCCAGCAGCCAGGGGGGACAGTCCTACGAGCAGTACTTC.

In its sample, this clone was seen a few times. The same CDR3 is also encoded by other DNA sequences in this sample. The chain carries TRBV19 and TRBJ1-5; D possibly corresponds to TRBD1 (5 bases). The germline CDR1 and CDR2 sequences are LNHDA and SQIVND (reference sequence). V was pared by 1 base and J by 1 base, with 5 bases between. The CDR3 totals 14 residues. CDR3 coding DNA: TGTGCCAGTAGTATAGGACAGAGCAATCAGCCCCAGCATTTT. This sequence encodes CASSIGQSNQPQHF.

This clone turned up a few times. The gene calls are TRBV6-5 and TRBJ1-2; 9 bases fit TRBD1. There are 15 residues in the CDR3. With 6 bases clipped from V and 7 bases from J, the junction kept 12 bases outside the gene matches. Germline V gives CDR1 MNHEY, CDR2 SVGAGI. This CDR3 is CASSPGQGALSGYTF. The DNA of the CDR3 is TGTGCCAGCAGCCCGGGACAGGGAGCTCTATCTGGCTACACCTTC.

The V and J genes are TRBV9 and TRBJ1-1; D not certain. The CDR3 is 14 amino acids. With 0 bases removed from V and 1 base from J, the gap between germline ends came to 7 bases. Germline V CDR1 and CDR2: SGDLS, YYNGEE. CDR3 coding DNA: TGTGCCAGCAGCGTAGGACACTCGAACACTGAAGCTTTCTTT. Protein: CASSVGHSNTEAFF.

The rearrangement links TRBV19 to TRBJ1-4; D is undetermined. Germline-derived CDR1 and CDR2 are LNHDA and SQIVND (reference sequence). The CDR3 is 13 residues long. Trimming pared 7 bases from V and 4 bases from J, leaving 10 bases between. This CDR3 reads CASNLRNNEKLFF. In DNA form, the CDR3 reads TGTGCCAGTAACTTGAGGAATAATGAAAAACTGTTTTTT.

Here the CDR3 reads CAHLGARSPLHF. For the CDR3, the DNA is TGTGCACATTTAGGGGCAAGATCACCCCTCCACTTT. The J gene is TRBJ1-6, the V gene TRBV19, with D perhaps TRBD1 (5 bases). The CDR3 sequence is 12 residues long. CDR1 is LNHDA, CDR2 SQIVND, per germline (reference sequence).

The CDR3 DNA reads TGTGCCAGCAGCCGGGGACAGTCGTCTGGAAACACCATATATTTT. Translation: CASSRGQSSGNTIYF. The chain is built from TRBV6-5 and TRBJ1-3; 7 nucleotides agree with TRBD1. In germline, CDR1 is MNHEY, CDR2 SVGAGI. The CDR3 extends over 15 amino acids. Trimming took 6 bases from V and 1 from J; bases not matched to a gene: 6.

The rearrangement uses TRBV2 and TRBJ2-3, with 11 bases fitting TRBD2. The CDR3 extends over 16 amino acids. The V gene's germline CDR1 is SNHLY and CDR2 FYNNEI. V was clipped by 6 bases and J by 0 bases; unmatched bases: 5. The CDR3 spells CASRSGLAVSTDTQYF. CDR3 DNA: TGTGCCAGCAGATCGGGACTAGCGGTTAGCACAGATACGCAGTATTTT.

CDR3 loop: CASSQMTGVGSPLHF. Written as DNA, the CDR3 is TGTGCCAGCAGCCAGATGACAGGGGTGGGTTCACCCCTCCACTTT. V is TRBV3-1 (or the pseudogene TRBV3-2) and J is TRBJ1-6; 8 bases agree with TRBD1. In germline, CDR1 is LGHDT, CDR2 YNNKEL (reference sequence). Trimming at V came to 3 bases and at J to 9 bases, leaving 7 bases not matched to a gene. The length of the CDR3 is 15 residues.

The chain joins TRBV7-3 to TRBJ2-7; 10 nucleotides agree with TRBD1. J was trimmed by 3 bases and V by 5 bases; bases with no gene match: 4. This CDR3 has 14 residues. Looked up from germline, CDR1 is SGHTA and CDR2 is FQGTGA. The CDR3 DNA is TGTGCCAGCAGCCCAGGACAGGGGGACTACGAGCAGTACTTC. It encodes CASSPGQGDYEQYF.

J is TRBJ2-3 and V is TRBV24-1; 9 bases agree with TRBD1. This CDR3 spans 14 amino acids. The germline gives CDR1 KGHDR, CDR2 SFDVKD. Trimming at V came to 9 bases and at J to 0 bases, leaving 3 bases not matched to a gene. In DNA form, the CDR3 reads TGTGCCACCTGGGGGACAGGGAGCACAGATACGCAGTATTTT. Its translation is CATWGTGSTDTQYF.

The chain carries TRBV7-9 and TRBJ2-3, with D perhaps matching TRBD1 (7 bases). The V end was cut by 0 bases, the J end by 3 bases, with 13 bases between. Germline V gene sequence: CDR1 SEHNR, CDR2 FQNEAQ (reference sequence). This CDR3 has 16 amino acids. DNA for the CDR3: TGTGCCAGCAGCTTAGCAGGGGGCGCGGGGACAGATACGCAGTATTTT. It specifies CASSLAGGAGTDTQYF.

The chain employs TRBV12-2 and TRBJ1-1. TRBV12-2 is recorded as a pseudogene. The CDR3 covers 15 residues. CDR3 coding DNA: TGTGCAAGTCGCCCCTCGGCGGAGATGAACACTGAAGCTTTCTTT. Translating gives CASRPSAEMNTEAFF.

This rearrangement joins TRBV14 to TRBJ2-7, with 9 positions matching TRBD2. The CDR3 is 15 amino acids. Germline CDR1 is SGHDN and CDR2 is FVKESK. Trimming cost V 2 bases and J 2 bases; bases outside gene matches: 4. Here the CDR3 DNA reads TGTGCCAGCAGCCAACCCCTAGCGGGAACCTACGAGCAGTACTTC. It is translated as CASSQPLAGTYEQYF.

The chain has TRBV4-2 and TRBJ1-4; D is possibly TRBD1 (6 bases). Per germline, CDR1 LGHNA and CDR2 YNFKEQ. V was shortened by 4 bases and J by 5 bases, with 14 bases between the two germline ends. This CDR3 contains 15 residues. The DNA of the CDR3 is TGTGCCAGCAGCCCGGGGGGGGGCCAAAATGAAAAACTGTTTTTT. This translates into CASSPGGGQNEKLFF.

This chain connects TRBV19 to TRBJ1-5; TRBD1 is a possible D gene (5 bases). The length of the CDR3 is 15 residues. Per germline, CDR1 LNHDA and CDR2 SQIVND (reference sequence). Trimming removed 5 bases from V and 2 bases from J, with 13 bases in between. CDR3 in DNA: TGTGCCAGTAGTTCGGCAGGGTCGGGCAATCAGCCCCAGCATTTT. It specifies CASSSAGSGNQPQHF.